This T cell receptor beta chain stems from a study of T cell responses to AZD1222 COVID-19 vaccine. Profiled with immunoSEQ multiplex PCR; TCRdb holds only in-frame clones, not every one. The table includes 90,000 to 130,000 clones, over 75% detected once. General observations from the study: The donors showed a predominance of white British ancestry and of females, with possible underestimation of clonal diversity. Baseline testing showed seropositivity in only 6 or 7 AZD1222 recipients.

As to this clone: Its matching antigen is unknown.

This receptor was taken from an adult in good health. Sequenced material: peripheral blood, taken on day 0 of AZD1222 vaccination.

CDR3 loop: CASSSSPGEQYF. The CDR3, as DNA: TGTGCCAGCAGCAGCTCCCCAGGCGAGCAGTACTTC. This chain links TRBV27 with TRBJ2-7; no clear D gene. This CDR3 is built from 12 residues. Germline values: CDR1 MNHEY, CDR2 SMNVEV (reference sequence). The ends were cut back, 6 bases at V and 6 bases at J, with 12 bases in the middle.